Listed below are T cell receptor beta chains from one sample, sequenced in a study of blood T cell repertoires in COVID-19. Generated by immunoSEQ multiplex PCR, the TCRdb table keeps only in-frame clones and is missing some. The sample holds 90,000 to 100,000 clones, over 80% seen once. Sequences were obtained from peripheral blood. The receptors here all came from a man between 65 and 85 years old with active or convalescent COVID-19. CDR3s include the opening cysteine and the closing phenylalanine or tryptophan. The D gene is left open where the match is weak. Part of the rows lack a size; the others show once, few, many or a class for expanded clones.

d_call: TRBD2
clone_size: once
j_call: TRBJ2-3
v_call: TRBV5-1
cdr3_aa: CASSLGTSGGTSTDTQYF
cdr3_nt: TGCGCCAGCAGCTTAGGGACTAGCGGGGGAACTAGCACAGATACGCAGTATTTT

d_call: .
clone_size: .
j_call: TRBJ2-7
v_call: TRBV6-6
cdr3_aa: CASSPSYEQYF
cdr3_nt: TGTGCCAGCAGCCCTTCCTACGAGCAGTACTTC

d_call: .
clone_size: .
j_call: TRBJ1-6
v_call: TRBV6-7
cdr3_aa: CASKGCSYNSPLHF
cdr3_nt: TGTGCCAGCAAGGGGTGCTCCTATAATTCACCCCTCCACTTT

d_call: TRBD2
clone_size: .
j_call: TRBJ2-1
v_call: TRBV19
cdr3_aa: CASSKTSGGAIGSYNEQFF
cdr3_nt: TGTGCCAGTAGCAAGACTAGCGGGGGGGCAATCGGGTCCTACAATGAGCAGTTCTTC

d_call: .
clone_size: once
j_call: TRBJ1-2
v_call: TRBV7-2
cdr3_aa: CASSLGHRNYGYTF
cdr3_nt: TGTGCCAGCAGCTTAGGACACCGTAACTATGGCTACACCTTC

d_call: .
clone_size: .
j_call: TRBJ2-7
v_call: TRBV6-5
cdr3_aa: CASRSGDYEQYF
cdr3_nt: TGTGCCAGCAGATCGGGGGACTACGAGCAGTACTTC

d_call: TRBD2
clone_size: once
j_call: TRBJ2-3
v_call: TRBV29-1
cdr3_aa: CSVEGLSTASGTQYF
cdr3_nt: TGCAGCGTTGAAGGACTGTCAACTGCTAGCGGGACGCAGTATTTT

d_call: .
clone_size: .
j_call: TRBJ1-1
v_call: TRBV11-1
cdr3_aa: CASSGDWGNTEAFF
cdr3_nt: TGTGCCAGCAGCGGGGACTGGGGCAACACTGAAGCTTTCTTT

d_call: TRBD2
clone_size: few
j_call: TRBJ2-1
v_call: TRBV7-3
cdr3_aa: CASSPGGGWMNEQFF
cdr3_nt: TGTGCCAGCAGCCCCGGGGGGGGATGGATGAATGAGCAGTTCTTC

d_call: .
clone_size: .
j_call: TRBJ1-2
v_call: TRBV7-5
cdr3_aa: CARSFGLHYGYTF
cdr3_nt: TGTGCCAGAAGCTTTGGACTGCACTATGGCTACACCTTC

d_call: .
clone_size: .
j_call: TRBJ1-2
v_call: TRBV28
cdr3_aa: CASSLARQNYGYTF
cdr3_nt: TGTGCCAGCAGTTTGGCTAGGCAAAACTATGGCTACACCTTC

d_call: TRBD2
clone_size: .
j_call: TRBJ2-7
v_call: TRBV7-8
cdr3_aa: CASTPGLGPYEQYF
cdr3_nt: TGTGCCAGCACCCCGGGACTAGGCCCTTACGAGCAGTACTTC

d_call: TRBD1
clone_size: .
j_call: TRBJ1-2
v_call: TRBV5-5
cdr3_aa: CASSPDRADGYTF
cdr3_nt: TGTGCCAGCAGCCCAGACAGGGCGGATGGCTACACCTTC